The TCR beta chain described here comes from a study of brain T cells in children with intractable seizures. Time point meaning: blood from clinic visit 5 months post-surgery; TSC patient then seizure free. V shed 1 base, J shed 0 bases, and the junction held 1 base outside the gene matches. Germline V CDR1 and CDR2: SGHNT, YENEEA. The CDR3 is 15 amino acids. Assay: immunoSEQ multiplex PCR; the TCRdb copy retains only in-frame clones and omits some. This table holds approximately 330,000 clones, over 90% found once. The chain joins TRBV11-3 to TRBJ1-1, with TRBD1 identical over 8 bases. The sequence was obtained from a boy in the first two years of life with tuberous sclerosis and intractable seizures. The starting material was peripheral blood, obtained 5 to 6 months after surgery. CDR3 in amino acids: CASSLGDRMNTEAFF. CDR3 nucleotides: TGTGCCAGCAGCTTAGGGGACAGGATGAACACTGAAGCTTTCTTT.